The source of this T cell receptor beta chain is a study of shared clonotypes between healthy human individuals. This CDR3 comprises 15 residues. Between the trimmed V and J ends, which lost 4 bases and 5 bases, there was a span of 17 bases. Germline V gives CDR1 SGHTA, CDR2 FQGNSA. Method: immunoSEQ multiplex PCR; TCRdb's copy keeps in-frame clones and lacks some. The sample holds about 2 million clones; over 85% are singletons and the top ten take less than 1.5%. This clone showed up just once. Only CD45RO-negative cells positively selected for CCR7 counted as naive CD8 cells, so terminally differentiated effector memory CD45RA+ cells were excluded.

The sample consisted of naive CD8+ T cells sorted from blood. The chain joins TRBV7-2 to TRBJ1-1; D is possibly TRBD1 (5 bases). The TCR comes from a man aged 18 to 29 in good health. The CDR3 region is CASSSTTGGETEAFF. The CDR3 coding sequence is TGTGCCAGCAGCTCCACGACGGGAGGGGAGACTGAAGCTTTCTTT.